In its sample, the clone carrying this T cell receptor (beta chain) was seen many times. The antigen remains undetermined. One end of the junction is discordant with germline, which a read error may explain. The entry originates in a study of type 1 and type 2 diabetes patients. Study outcomes and limitations: Some expanded clones seen only in T1D might occur in additional T2D or control samples.

Amplification started from genomic DNA. A primer set of 30 forward and 13 reverse primers amplified the CDR3. TCRdb re-derived calls from the multiplex PCR reads in MiXCR, one entry per CDR3 protein. The sample shows fewer than 300,000 distinct CDR3 sequences, around 47% of them seen only once. The sequence came from a man between 18 and 35 years old with type 2 diabetes. Input material: peripheral blood mononuclear cells (PBMCs).

The CDR3 nucleotides are TGTGCCAGCAGCTTAGGAGTTTCTGGGTCCTCCGAGCAGTACTTC. Translated: CASSLGVSGSSEQYF. This chain connects TRBV11-2 to TRBJ2-7; no reliable D call. Germline values: CDR1 SGHAT, CDR2 FQNNGV. There are 15 residues in the CDR3.